This T cell receptor beta chain came from a study of cytomegalovirus exposure and HLA in healthy donors. Trimming shortened V by 2 bases and J by 5 bases, and 9 bases separated the two germline ends. This CDR3 has 13 residues. The germline CDR1 and CDR2 sequences are MNHEY and SVGAGI. This clone has only a few counts. PCR amplification relied on 60 Vbeta primers (plus 13 Jbeta primers). Clones were sequenced by immunoSEQ multiplex PCR, and TCRdb holds only the in-frame ones, with some missing. Of over 200,000 clones in the sample, around 85% are singletons; the top ten hold 1.3%. Sequenced: PBMCs. This receptor was identified in a human donor in good health. The chain employs TRBV6-5 and TRBJ1-1, with unresolved D. The CDR3 sequence: CASSYVRETEAFF. The CDR3 DNA reads as TGTGCCAGCAGTTACGTCCGGGAGACTGAAGCTTTCTTT.